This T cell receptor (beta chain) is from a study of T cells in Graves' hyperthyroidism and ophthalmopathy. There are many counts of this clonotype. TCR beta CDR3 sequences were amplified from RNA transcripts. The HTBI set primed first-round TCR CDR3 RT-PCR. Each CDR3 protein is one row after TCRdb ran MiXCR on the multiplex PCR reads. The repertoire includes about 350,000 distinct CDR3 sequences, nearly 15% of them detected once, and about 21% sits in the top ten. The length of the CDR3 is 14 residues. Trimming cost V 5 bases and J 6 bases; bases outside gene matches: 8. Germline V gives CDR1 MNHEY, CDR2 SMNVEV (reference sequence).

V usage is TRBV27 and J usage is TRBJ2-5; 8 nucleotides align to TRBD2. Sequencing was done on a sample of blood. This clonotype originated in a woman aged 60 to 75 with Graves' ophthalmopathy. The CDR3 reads CASSPTGGSKTQYF. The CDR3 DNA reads TGTGCCAGCAGTCCGACGGGAGGGTCAAAGACCCAGTACTTC.